These 20 T cell receptor beta chains were sequenced from one sample in a study of technical replicates of blood from a few donors. The assay was immunoSEQ multiplex PCR, and TCRdb's table has in-frame clones only and misses some. The sample has tens of thousands of clones, about 90% seen once. Sequenced: T cells isolated from PBMCs. The receptors derive from a human donor in good health. Some clones in this sample may be carry-over from other donors' samples.

This clone was recorded a few times. V is TRBV6-5 and J is TRBJ1-1, with unresolved D. The CDR3 is 13 amino acids. CDR1 and CDR2 (germline): MNHEY, SVGAGI. Trimming removed 2 bases from V and 6 bases from J, with 10 bases in between. The CDR3 DNA reads TGTGCCAGCAGTTACCGAGGGAGCGCTGAAGCTTTCTTT. Translated, it gives CASSYRGSAEAFF.

This clone was counted once. This rearrangement joins TRBV5-5 to TRBJ2-2; D not resolved. Trimming stripped 2 bases from V and 1 base from J, with 9 bases between. The CDR3 has 15 amino acids. Germline V gene data show CDR1 as SGHKS and CDR2 as YYEKEE (reference sequence). CDR3 nucleotides: TGTGCCAGCAGCTTAAGTTACATGAACACCGGGGAGCTGTTTTTT. Its protein product is CASSLSYMNTGELFF.

The sample holds a few counts of this clone. V is TRBV6-6 and J is TRBJ1-1, with unresolved D. Germline V gene sequence: CDR1 MNHNY, CDR2 SVGAGI (reference sequence). Trimming took 9 bases from V and 5 from J, leaving 13 bases between them. This CDR3 region has 12 residues. The CDR3 DNA sequence: TGTGCCAGGGCCGGGGAAGGAACTGAAGCTTTCTTT. This sequence encodes CARAGEGTEAFF.

The gene calls are TRBV9 and TRBJ1-1; 9 bases are shared with TRBD1. Germline assignment: CDR1 SGDLS and CDR2 YYNGEE. V lost 0 bases and J lost 0; bases outside the gene matches: 9. The CDR3 is 18 amino acids. For the CDR3, the DNA is TGTGCCAGCAGCGTAGCAAAGGACAGGGGATACGTGAACACTGAAGCTTTCTTT. Its translation: CASSVAKDRGYVNTEAFF. The complete variable domain, with remaining parts taken from reference TRBV9 and TRBJ1-1, reads DSGVTQTPKHLITATGQRVTLRCSPRSGDLSVYWYQQSLDQGLQFLIQYYNGEERAKGNILERFSAQQFPDLHSELNLSSLELGDSALYFCASSVAKDRGYVNTEAFFGQGTRLTVV.

The J gene is TRBJ2-1, the V gene TRBV27; no clear D. Germline lookup yields CDR1 MNHEY and CDR2 SMNVEV (reference sequence). Trimming took 5 bases from V and 0 from J, leaving 11 bases between them. The CDR3 is made up of 15 amino acids. This chain's CDR3 is CASSTGRYSYNEQFF. Written as DNA, the CDR3 is TGTGCCAGCAGTACTGGCAGGTACTCCTACAATGAGCAGTTCTTC.

Written as DNA, the CDR3 is TGCGCCAGCAGCCGCCGGGACTCGGATAGGGGAACCCAGTACTTC. The encoded protein is CASSRRDSDRGTQYF. This sequence joins TRBV4-1 and TRBJ2-5; TRBD2 might be the D (6 bases). Germline CDR1 reads MGHRA; CDR2 reads YSYEKL. This CDR3 has 15 residues. Trimming cost V 4 bases and J 8 bases, with 20 bases left between them.

This chain connects TRBV5-1 to TRBJ2-1; weak D call: TRBD1 (5 bases). Germline V gene sequence: CDR1 SGHRS, CDR2 YFSETQ. Deletions cut 1 base from V and 1 base from J, with 9 bases between. The length of the CDR3 is 15 residues. The CDR3 DNA reads as TGCGCCAGCAGCTTGTCCCAGGGTTCCTACAATGAGCAGTTCTTC. Translating gives CASSLSQGSYNEQFF.

The chain couples TRBV27 to TRBJ1-5; 7 bases align to TRBD1. CDR1 is MNHEY and CDR2 is SMNVEV in the germline V gene (reference sequence). The ends lost 5 bases at V and 2 bases at J; junction bases unmatched: 0. The CDR3 has 13 amino acids. The CDR3, as DNA: TGTGCCAGCAGTGGGACAGGCAATCAGCCCCAGCATTTT. This sequence encodes CASSGTGNQPQHF.

The chain uses TRBV5-6 and TRBJ2-5, with 9 bases lining up with TRBD2. Trimming at V came to 2 bases and at J to 5 bases, leaving 13 bases not matched to a gene. In germline, CDR1 is SGHDT, CDR2 YYEEEE. There are 17 residues in the CDR3. The CDR3 DNA follows: TGTGCCAGCAGCTTCTGGTTGCGGGAGGGCCCGAGGGAGACCCAGTACTTC. This translates into CASSFWLREGPRETQYF.

The chain couples TRBV5-1 to TRBJ2-2; D may be TRBD1 (5 bases). The V gene lost 5 bases and the J gene lost 5 bases, with 16 bases spanning the gap. Germline CDR1 SGHRS, CDR2 YFSETQ. This CDR3 comprises 15 residues. CDR3 DNA sequence: TGCGCCAGCAGTCCCGACAGTCTAAAAACCGGGGAGCTGTTTTTT. This codes for CASSPDSLKTGELFF.

This clone was detected once. V gene TRBV7-2 combines with J gene TRBJ2-7, with a weak D call TRBD2 (5 bases). Trimming took off 1 base at V and 3 bases at J, with 13 bases between the two ends. CDR1 is SGHTA and CDR2 is FQGNSA in the germline V gene. This CDR3 has 15 residues. The CDR3 loop is CASSLDLLGSYEQYF. The CDR3 nucleotides read TGTGCCAGCAGCTTAGATCTACTAGGGAGCTACGAGCAGTACTTC.

The V call is TRBV6-6, the J call TRBJ2-7; D unclear. CDR1 is MNHNY, CDR2 SVGAGI, per germline (reference sequence). This CDR3 region has 12 residues. The ends were cut back, 0 bases at V and 4 bases at J, with 4 bases in the middle. CDR3 in amino acids: CASSYSEYEQYF. The CDR3 nucleotides are TGTGCCAGCAGTTACTCTGAGTACGAGCAGTACTTC.

CDR3 sequence: CASSQAVQLNTEAFF. The CDR3 DNA is TGCGCCAGCAGCCAAGCGGTACAGTTGAACACTGAAGCTTTCTTT. V and J are TRBV4-1 and TRBJ1-1; D gene ambiguous. The CDR3 contains 15 residues. V was cut by 1 base and J by 0 bases, with 9 bases left in between. Germline V gives CDR1 MGHRA, CDR2 YSYEKL.

The chain has TRBV10-3 and TRBJ1-1, with D possibly TRBD1 on 5 matching bases. This CDR3 has 14 residues. Between the trimmed V and J ends, which lost 9 bases and 0 bases, there was a span of 14 bases. Germline loops: CDR1 ENHRY, CDR2 SYGVKD. CDR3 sequence reads: CAIGGGAMNTEAFF. CDR3 coding DNA: TGTGCCATTGGTGGCGGGGCCATGAACACTGAAGCTTTCTTT.

This chain connects TRBV9 to TRBJ1-2; no firm D call. This CDR3 spans 15 amino acids. The germline V gene has CDR1 SGDLS and CDR2 YYNGEE. V was trimmed by 0 bases and J by 0 bases, leaving 9 bases between them. Here the CDR3 reads CASSVGHQANYGYTF. The CDR3 DNA reads as TGTGCCAGCAGCGTAGGACACCAAGCTAACTATGGCTACACCTTC.

The J gene is TRBJ1-1, the V gene TRBV9; D gene uncertain. This CDR3 is built from 15 residues. The germline V and J ends were trimmed by 0 bases and 3 bases, with 12 bases remaining between them. Looked up from germline, CDR1 is SGDLS and CDR2 is YYNGEE. The CDR3 is CASSVAAPGDTEAFF. The CDR3 coding sequence is TGTGCCAGCAGCGTAGCTGCGCCCGGGGACACTGAAGCTTTCTTT.

The chain recombines TRBV7-9 with TRBJ2-7; the match to TRBD1 covers 7 bases. CDR3 length: 14 amino acids. Germline V gives CDR1 SEHNR, CDR2 FQNEAQ (reference sequence). J lost 6 bases, V lost 8 bases, and 13 bases had no gene match. CDR3 sequence reads: CASDKIGTDGEQYF. As DNA, the CDR3 is TGTGCCAGCGATAAAATCGGGACAGACGGCGAGCAGTACTTC.

This clone was picked up a small number of times. The V gene is TRBV30, the J gene TRBJ1-5, with TRBD1 as a possible D gene (6 bases). Deletions cut 7 bases from V and 4 bases from J, with 11 bases between. Germline V gene lookup returns CDR1 GTSNPN and CDR2 SVGIG (reference sequence). CDR3 size: 12 residues. The CDR3 DNA is TGTGCCTACCGACAGGATAATCAGCCCCAGCATTTT. This encodes CAYRQDNQPQHF.

V is TRBV28 and J is TRBJ2-5; 7 bases fit TRBD2. CDR1 and CDR2 from the germline V gene are MDHEN and SYDVKM. The V gene end was trimmed by 2 bases and the J gene end by 5 bases; junction bases not matched to a gene: 5. The CDR3 loop spans 14 amino acids. CDR3 loop: CASSLAGDLETQYF. In DNA, the CDR3 is TGTGCCAGCAGTTTAGCGGGAGATTTGGAGACCCAGTACTTC.

The rearrangement uses TRBV28 and TRBJ2-7; maybe TRBD1 (5 bases). Per germline, CDR1 MDHEN and CDR2 SYDVKM. V dropped 1 base and J dropped 0 bases, with 7 bases sitting between them. This CDR3 has 14 amino acids. CDR3 protein: CASSLLTVSYEQYF. For the CDR3, the DNA is TGTGCCAGCAGTTTATTGACAGTCTCCTACGAGCAGTACTTC.